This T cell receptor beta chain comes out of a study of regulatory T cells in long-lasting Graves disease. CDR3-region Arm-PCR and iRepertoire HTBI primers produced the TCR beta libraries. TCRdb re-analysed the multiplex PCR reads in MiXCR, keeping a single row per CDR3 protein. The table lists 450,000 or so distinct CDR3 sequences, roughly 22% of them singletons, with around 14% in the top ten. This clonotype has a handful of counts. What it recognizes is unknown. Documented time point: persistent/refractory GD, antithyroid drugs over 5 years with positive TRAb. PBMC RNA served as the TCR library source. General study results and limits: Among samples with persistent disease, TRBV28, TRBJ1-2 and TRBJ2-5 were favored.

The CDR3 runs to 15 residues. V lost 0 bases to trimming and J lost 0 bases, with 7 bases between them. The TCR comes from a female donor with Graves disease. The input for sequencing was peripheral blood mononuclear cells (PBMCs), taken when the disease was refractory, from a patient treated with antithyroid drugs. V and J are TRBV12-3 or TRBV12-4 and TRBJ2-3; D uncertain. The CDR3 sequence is CASSLAGQSTDTQYF. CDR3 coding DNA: TGTGCCAGCAGTTTAGCAGGGCAGAGCACAGATACGCAGTATTTT.